Below are 21 T cell receptor beta chains sequenced from a single sample in a study of blood T cells in healthy people across ages. It was with a sample-barcoded 5' primer and a J-beta primer mix that a second PCR of about 6 to 12 cycles was run. Via MiXCR, TCRdb re-called the 5' RACE reads, giving one row per CDR3 protein. The top ten clones hold 30% to 35% of a sample with roughly 700,000 distinct CDR3 sequences, 49% of them seen once. The sequencing input was blood. Receptor source: a woman in her fifties or sixties in good health.

V and J are TRBV7-9 and TRBJ1-2; D not certain. V was trimmed by 3 bases and J by 8 bases, leaving 13 bases between them. The CDR3 covers 13 residues. Germline V gives CDR1 SEHNR, CDR2 FQNEAQ (reference sequence). CDR3 bases: TGTGCCAGCAGCTTCGAAGGCGGCAGAGGCTACACCTTC. Amino acids: CASSFEGGRGYTF. Combining the CDR3 with reference TRBV7-9 and TRBJ1-2 gives the whole variable domain DTGVSQNPRHKITKRGQNVTFRCDPISEHNRLYWYRQTLGQGPEFLTYFQNEAQLEKSRLLSDRFSAERPKGSFSTLEIQRTEQGDSAMYLCASSFEGGRGYTFGSGTRLTVV.

The rearrangement links TRBV6-6 to TRBJ2-7; the D gene could be TRBD1 or TRBD2 (6 bases each). The length of the CDR3 is 16 residues. Germline V lookup: CDR1 MNHNY, CDR2 SVGAGI (reference sequence). V lost 4 bases and J lost 0, with 16 bases in between. The DNA of the CDR3 is TGTGCCAGCAGTTTTAATCGAGGGGGGAGCTCCTACGAGCAGTACTTC. Translated: CASSFNRGGSSYEQYF.

This chain uses TRBV18 with TRBJ2-1, with a weak D call TRBD1 (6 bases). The ends were cut back, 3 bases at V and 13 bases at J, with 25 bases in the middle. This CDR3 spans 16 amino acids. Looked up from germline, CDR1 is KGHSH and CDR2 is LQKENI. The CDR3 protein is CASSPPGQRLQETQFF. The CDR3 nucleotides are TGTGCCAGCTCACCCCCGGGACAACGCCTACAAGAGACCCAGTTCTTC. Supplemented by reference TRBV18 and TRBJ2-1, the full variable domain reads NAGVMQNPRHLVRRRGQEARLRCSPMKGHSHVYWYRQLPEEGLKFMVYLQKENIIDESGMPKERFSAEFPKEGPSILRIQQVVRGDSAAYFCASSPPGQRLQETQFFGPGTRLTVL.

V usage is TRBV11-2 and J usage is TRBJ1-2; 8 positions match TRBD1. The V segment lost 5 bases and the J segment 8 bases; nucleotides outside the gene matches: 7. This CDR3 is built from 13 residues. CDR1 and CDR2 from the germline V gene are SGHAT and FQNNGV. Written as DNA, the CDR3 is TGTGCCAGCAGCCCGGACAGGGATCGAGGCTACACCTTC. Protein: CASSPDRDRGYTF.

The chain joins TRBV7-9 to TRBJ1-2; D is unresolved. Trimming pared 5 bases from V and 4 bases from J, leaving 11 bases between. The CDR3 extends over 13 amino acids. Looked up from germline, CDR1 is SEHNR and CDR2 is FQNEAQ (reference sequence). CDR3 DNA sequence: TGTGCCAGCAGCCCACCCGCCTTCTATGGCTACACCTTC. Protein sequence: CASSPPAFYGYTF.

This sequence joins TRBV20-1 and TRBJ2-5, with D possibly TRBD2 on 5 matching bases. With 3 bases removed from V and 5 bases from J, the gap between germline ends came to 10 bases. Germline CDR1 and CDR2: DFQATT and SNEGSKA (reference sequence). There are 12 residues in the CDR3. The CDR3 coding sequence is TGCAGTGCTAGGCTAGCTTGGGAGACCCAGTACTTC. Protein: CSARLAWETQYF.

The chain uses TRBV7-2 and TRBJ1-3; D is ambiguous. Trimming cost V 2 bases and J 0 bases, with 8 bases left between them. Germline-derived CDR1 and CDR2 are SGHTA and FQGNSA. The CDR3 spans 15 residues. Here the CDR3 DNA reads TGTGCCAGCAGCTTATGGGTAGCCTCTGGAAACACCATATATTTT. This translates into CASSLWVASGNTIYF.

The J gene is TRBJ2-3, the V gene TRBV20-1, with a possible D match to TRBD2 (5 bases). The CDR3 loop spans 14 amino acids. V was trimmed by 5 bases and J by 5 bases, leaving 17 bases between them. Germline V CDR1 and CDR2: DFQATT, SNEGSKA (reference sequence). CDR3 sequence: CSAPTSSIRDTQYF. The CDR3 DNA follows: TGCAGTGCTCCTACTAGTTCCATTCGAGATACGCAGTATTTT.

This clonotype was counted only a few times. The chain links TRBV27 to TRBJ2-7; the D gene is possibly TRBD2 (6 bases). CDR1 and CDR2 (germline): MNHEY, SMNVEV (reference sequence). The CDR3 contains 13 residues. V lost 2 bases and J 2 bases, leaving 7 bases between the germline ends. The CDR3 region has the DNA TGTGCCAGCAGTTTAAGGGAGGCCTACGAGCAGTACTTC. Translated: CASSLREAYEQYF.

This clonotype was recorded a few times. The J gene is TRBJ2-1, the V gene TRBV20-1; no reliable D call. V lost 5 bases and J 5 bases, leaving 10 bases between the germline ends. In germline, CDR1 is DFQATT, CDR2 SNEGSKA (reference sequence). The CDR3 runs 12 residues. The CDR3 spells CSAAALHNEQFF. CDR3 sequence (DNA): TGCAGTGCTGCGGCGCTACACAATGAGCAGTTCTTC.

This clonotype occurred many times. In DNA form, the CDR3 reads TGCAGCATCCCAGTCCCCTATGGCTACACCTTC. As protein: CSIPVPYGYTF. The V call is TRBV29-1, the J call TRBJ1-2, with unresolved D. The CDR3 has 11 amino acids. V dropped 8 bases and J dropped 4 bases, with 11 bases sitting between them. Germline CDR1 is SQVTM and CDR2 is ANQGSEA.

This clonotype was seen a handful of times. J is TRBJ1-3 and V is TRBV4-2; 7 bases match TRBD1. The germline V gene encodes CDR1 LGHNA and CDR2 YNFKEQ. J gave up 7 bases and V 0 bases, and 9 bases lay outside the gene matches. The CDR3 extends over 16 amino acids. This CDR3 is CASSQDQGDSWNTIYF. The CDR3, as DNA: TGTGCCAGCAGCCAAGATCAAGGGGACAGCTGGAACACCATATATTTT.

A few counts support this clonotype. V is TRBV30 and J is TRBJ2-7, with D possibly being TRBD1 (6 bases). Trimming removed 3 bases at V and 0 bases at J, with 15 bases between. This CDR3 spans 15 amino acids. Germline V gives CDR1 GTSNPN, CDR2 SVGIG (reference sequence). The CDR3 sequence: CAWSTTGSSSYEQYF. The CDR3 nucleotides are TGTGCCTGGAGCACCACAGGGAGCAGCTCCTACGAGCAGTACTTC.

J is TRBJ1-2 and V is TRBV6-5; no clear D gene. Per germline, CDR1 MNHEY and CDR2 SVGAGI. Trimming left V 8 bases short and J 8 bases short, with 24 bases between. The CDR3 is 15 amino acids. The CDR3 bases are TGTGCCAGCGTAAACATCGAGGGCCCCCCGTCGGGCTACACCTTC. Its protein is CASVNIEGPPSGYTF.

This clonotype has more than one count but fewer than ten. This may arise from a read error, as a much more abundant clone is one base away. This chain's CDR3 is CASSENRLNCEQYF. CDR3 coding DNA: TGTGCCAGCAGTGAAAACCGCCTGAACTGCGAGCAGTACTTC. The chain combines TRBV2 with TRBJ2-7; D is unresolved. V gave up 2 bases and J gave up 6 bases, with 14 bases separating them. CDR1 and CDR2 from the germline V gene are SNHLY and FYNNEI. The CDR3 spans 14 residues.

This sequence joins TRBV27 and TRBJ2-7; a weak D match, TRBD2 (7 bases). The J call may be incorrect, as the DNA end agrees better with TRBJ2-5. This CDR3 contains 15 residues. In germline, CDR1 is MNHEY, CDR2 SMNVEV (reference sequence). CDR3 in amino acids: CASGNLGGGGETQYF. CDR3 coding DNA: TGTGCCAGCGGGAACCTCGGCGGGGGCGGGGAGACCCAGTACTTC.

The CDR3 DNA follows: TGTGCCAGCAGTTTGGTAGGACTAGCGGGGAAGAGCTCCTACGAGCAGTACTTC. Protein: CASSLVGLAGKSSYEQYF. The chain has TRBV27 and TRBJ2-7, with TRBD2 matching 12 bases. Germline CDR1 and CDR2: MNHEY and SMNVEV (reference sequence). This CDR3 has 18 residues. Losses at the gene ends were 3 bases for V and 0 bases for J; bases not matched to a gene: 9.

This clonotype has at least ten counts. V usage is TRBV12-3 or TRBV12-4 and J usage is TRBJ1-2, with D uncertain. The CDR3 sequence is 13 residues long. Trimming removed 6 bases at V and 2 bases at J, with 10 bases between. The CDR3 coding sequence is TGTGCCAGCAGCTCAACAGCGAACTATGGCTACACCTTC. Amino acids: CASSSTANYGYTF.

The chain joins TRBV29-1 to TRBJ2-3; TRBD1 aligns across 9 bases. This CDR3 contains 14 residues. V lost 7 bases to trimming and J lost 1 base; unmatched junction nucleotides: 6. The germline gives CDR1 SQVTM, CDR2 ANQGSEA. The chain's CDR3 is CSAGQGMGTDTQYF. CDR3 coding DNA: TGCAGCGCCGGACAGGGGATGGGCACAGATACGCAGTATTTT.

The rearrangement links TRBV5-1 to TRBJ2-4; no clear D gene. The J call may be wrong; the DNA end is better matched by TRBJ2-7. The germline V gene has CDR1 SGHRS and CDR2 YFSETQ. The CDR3 is made up of 16 amino acids. The CDR3 protein is CASSLVLGTETNEQYF. The CDR3 DNA sequence: TGCGCCAGCAGCTTGGTGTTGGGTACGGAGACGAACGAGCAGTACTTC.

This chain joins TRBV27 and TRBJ1-1; D uncertain. CDR3 length: 15 amino acids. From germline, CDR1 is MNHEY and CDR2 SMNVEV (reference sequence). V dropped 0 bases and J dropped 1 base, with 9 bases sitting between them. The chain's CDR3 is CASSLSFAPNTEAFF. The CDR3 DNA follows: TGTGCCAGCAGTTTATCGTTTGCCCCGAACACTGAAGCTTTCTTT.